This TCR beta chain stems from a study of cytomegalovirus exposure and HLA in healthy donors. The germline CDR1 and CDR2 sequences are SEHNR and FQNEAQ (reference sequence). Deletions cut 5 bases from V and 0 bases from J, with 11 bases between. This CDR3 region has 16 residues. The PCR had 60 Vbeta and 13 Jbeta primers. Sequenced by immunoSEQ multiplex PCR; TCRdb stores in-frame clones only, minus some. The sample is made up of some 75,000 clones, and the top ten hold roughly 0.9% of it. The sample taken for sequencing was PBMCs. This sequence joins TRBV7-9 and TRBJ1-6; D ambiguous. The sequence was collected from a boy aged 10-17 years in good health and CMV-seronegative. In DNA, the CDR3 is TGTGCCAGCAGCCTCCGAGGAGGCTCCTATAATTCACCCCTCCACTTT. Its protein is CASSLRGGSYNSPLHF. Filled out from reference TRBV7-9 and TRBJ1-6, the complete variable domain reads DTGVSQNPRHKITKRGQNVTFRCDPISEHNRLYWYRQTLGQGPEFLTYFQNEAQLEKSRLLSDRFSAERPKGSFSTLEIQRTEQGDSAMYLCASSLRGGSYNSPLHFGNGTRLTVT.